This T cell receptor (beta chain) was identified during a study of T-cell reconstitution after alpha-beta-depleted transplantation in children. General study findings and limits: About two months after transplant, alpha-beta T cells reportedly came from several hundred expanded graft clones. At day 60, the high TCRbeta diversity found in some patients originated from recipient T cells and thymic progenitors that had survived. One year after transplant, T-cell counts and diversity came mostly from newly produced T cells.

Unmatched junction bases numbered 4, after V lost 1 base and J lost 4 bases. The CDR3 is made up of 15 amino acids. Per germline, CDR1 LNHDA and CDR2 SQIVND (reference sequence). Preparation of the TCRbeta library was carried out with unique molecular identifiers. One entry per CDR3 protein, called by TCRdb with MiXCR from the PCR reads. Of 200,000 to 250,000 distinct CDR3 sequences listed, less than 9% are singletons. A few counts support this clonotype. The antigen is not known. The TCR sequence derives from a male patient younger than 18 who had a stem cell transplant for acute lymphoblastic leukemia, so the T cells may come from the graft donor. The chain employs TRBV19 and TRBJ2-3; the match to TRBD2 covers 8 bases. The sample was PBMCs, mostly from graft donor cells, taken 180 days after TCRalphabeta/CD19-depleted stem cell transplant. The CDR3 bases are TGTGCCAGTAGTATAGCGGGAGGGCCTCCAGATACGCAGTATTTT. Its protein product is CASSIAGGPPDTQYF.